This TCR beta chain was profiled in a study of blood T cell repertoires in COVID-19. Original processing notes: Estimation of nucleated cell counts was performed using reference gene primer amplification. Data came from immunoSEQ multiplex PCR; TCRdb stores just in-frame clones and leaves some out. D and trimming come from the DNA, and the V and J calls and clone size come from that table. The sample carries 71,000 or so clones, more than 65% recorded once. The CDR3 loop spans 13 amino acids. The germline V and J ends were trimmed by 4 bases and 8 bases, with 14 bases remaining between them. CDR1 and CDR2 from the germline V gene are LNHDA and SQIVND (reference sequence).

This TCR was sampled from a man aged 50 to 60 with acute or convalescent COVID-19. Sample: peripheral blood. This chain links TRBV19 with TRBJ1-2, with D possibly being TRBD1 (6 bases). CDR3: CASSTQGSYGYTF. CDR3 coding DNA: TGTGCCAGTAGTACACAGGGATCGTACGGCTACACCTTC.